These 23 T cell receptor beta chains originate from one sample sequenced in a study of CD8+CD57+ T cells in acquired aplastic anemia. Patients chosen for sequencing had CD8+CD57+ cells that had expanded, as shown by flow cytometry. Using genomic DNA as the template, TCR beta VDJ and CDR3 profiling was carried out. Each CDR3 protein is one row after TCRdb ran MiXCR on the reads. Here the sample spans about 190,000 distinct CDR3 sequences, 48% being singletons. The sample was sorted CD4+, CD8+, or CD8+CD57+ T cells (not recorded which) from PBMCs. These receptors were taken from a human donor with aplastic anemia.

V is TRBV7-9 and J is TRBJ2-1; the D is unclear. Germline V lookup: CDR1 SEHNR, CDR2 FQNEAQ (reference sequence). V lost 2 bases and J lost 8, with 7 bases in between. CDR3 length equals 12 residues. CDR3 sequence (DNA): TGTGCCAGCAGCTTAACGTATGATGAGCAGTTCTTC. It codes for CASSLTYDEQFF.

The sample holds one count of this clonotype. CDR3 sequence reads: CASSVNTDTQYF. CDR3 bases: TGTGCCAGCAGCGTAAACACAGATACGCAGTATTTT. The chain uses TRBV9 and TRBJ2-3; D not certain. Between the trimmed V and J ends, which lost 1 base and 2 bases, there was a span of 2 bases. This CDR3 is built from 12 residues. Germline-derived CDR1 and CDR2 are SGDLS and YYNGEE. The full variable domain, rest sourced from reference TRBV9 and TRBJ2-3, is DSGVTQTPKHLITATGQRVTLRCSPRSGDLSVYWYQQSLDQGLQFLIQYYNGEERAKGNILERFSAQQFPDLHSELNLSSLELGDSALYFCASSVNTDTQYFGPGTRLTVL.

The chain has TRBV4-2 and TRBJ2-2; 16 nucleotides agree with TRBD2. Germline-derived CDR1 and CDR2 are LGHNA and YNFKEQ. After removal of 4 bases from V and 7 bases from J, the junction contained 9 bases not matched to a gene. The CDR3 extends over 18 amino acids. DNA of the CDR3: TGTGCCAGCAGCCTCACGGGACTAGCGGGAGGGCCGATCGGGGAGCTGTTTTTT. The encoded protein is CASSLTGLAGGPIGELFF.

This clonotype was observed a few times. This chain uses TRBV15 with TRBJ2-3; D is possibly TRBD2 (7 bases). Trimming took off 0 bases at V and 6 bases at J, with 13 bases between the two ends. The length of the CDR3 is 15 residues. Germline values: CDR1 LNHNV, CDR2 YYDKDF (reference sequence). CDR3: CATSRERGRVDTQYF. CDR3 in DNA: TGTGCCACCAGCAGAGAAAGGGGGAGGGTGGATACGCAGTATTTT.

The rearrangement uses TRBV29-1 and TRBJ2-7, with 10 bases matching TRBD2. The CDR3 spans 16 residues. V lost 4 bases and J lost 2; bases outside the gene matches: 11. Germline V lookup: CDR1 SQVTM, CDR2 ANQGSEA. The CDR3 region is CSVAGSGGASPYEQYF. The CDR3 region has the DNA TGCAGCGTTGCGGGAAGCGGGGGGGCCAGCCCCTACGAGCAGTACTTC.

This clonotype came up many times. The genes are TRBV6-1 and TRBJ1-5; TRBD1 aligns across 8 bases. J gave up 10 bases and V 4 bases, and 6 bases lay outside the gene matches. This CDR3 contains 13 residues. CDR1 is MNHNS, CDR2 SASEGT, per germline. CDR3 bases: TGTGCCAGCAGTGGGACAGGGAGGTCCCCCCAGCATTTT. Translating gives CASSGTGRSPQHF.

The chain employs TRBV11-2 and TRBJ2-7; 11 bases map to TRBD1. The V gene's germline CDR1 is SGHAT and CDR2 FQNNGV. CDR3 length: 16 residues. After removal of 3 bases from V and 2 bases from J, the junction contained 6 bases not matched to a gene. This CDR3 reads CASSFPGTGGPYEQYF. The CDR3 nucleotides read TGTGCCAGCAGCTTTCCCGGGACAGGGGGGCCCTACGAGCAGTACTTC.

A remark on this clonotype: A read error may account for a junction end that differs from germline. The V call is TRBV10-3, the J call TRBJ2-6; D remains ambiguous. CDR1 is ENHRY and CDR2 is SYGVKD in the germline V gene. The CDR3 has 13 amino acids. DNA of the CDR3: TGTGCCATCGGGGTATCTGAGGCCAACGTCCTGACTTTC. Its translation: CAIGVSEANVLTF.

This chain links TRBV5-1 with TRBJ2-1; no firm D call. This CDR3 comprises 15 residues. Germline CDR1 and CDR2: SGHRS and YFSETQ. The V end lost 0 bases, the J end lost 6 bases, and 13 bases lay between the germline ends. As DNA, the CDR3 is TGCGCCAGCAGCTTGGTGCAGGCACCCGGCAATGAGCAGTTCTTC. Amino acid sequence: CASSLVQAPGNEQFF.

The chain joins TRBV7-8 to TRBJ2-1, with D perhaps assigned TRBD1 or TRBD2 (5 bases each). V was pared by 3 bases and J by 2 bases, with 8 bases between. CDR3 length: 14 residues. CDR1 is SGHVS, CDR2 FQNEAQ, per germline. The CDR3 region has the DNA TGTGCCAGCAGCTTGCCGGGGCCCTACAATGAGCAGTTCTTC. Its translation is CASSLPGPYNEQFF.

This rearrangement joins TRBV6-5 to TRBJ2-5, with 9 bases aligning to TRBD1. Germline V CDR1 and CDR2: MNHEY, SVGAGI. The V segment lost 2 bases and the J segment 5 bases; nucleotides outside the gene matches: 9. The CDR3 loop spans 16 amino acids. CDR3 sequence reads: CASSYRRGTGWETQYF. In DNA form, the CDR3 reads TGTGCCAGCAGTTACCGACGAGGGACAGGGTGGGAGACCCAGTACTTC.

The rearrangement joins TRBV29-1 to TRBJ1-2, with D tentatively TRBD1 (5 bases). The germline V gene has CDR1 SQVTM and CDR2 ANQGSEA. The CDR3 runs 16 residues. The V end lost 0 bases, the J end lost 4 bases, and 18 bases lay between the germline ends. As DNA, the CDR3 is TGCAGCGTTGAAGATCTAGGGGCAGGAAGGTCCTATGGCTACACCTTC. Amino acids: CSVEDLGAGRSYGYTF.

In this sample, this clonotype turned up many times. The rearrangement links TRBV10-2 to TRBJ1-2; D may be TRBD1 (6 bases). Germline V lookup: CDR1 WSHSY, CDR2 SAAADI. V lost 0 bases and J 8 bases, leaving 10 bases between the germline ends. The length of the CDR3 is 13 residues. The CDR3 DNA reads TGCGCCAGCAGTGAGTCCGGGGGCGAGGGCTACACCTTC. Amino acids: CASSESGGEGYTF.

This clonotype has ten or more counts. The chain couples TRBV7-9 to TRBJ1-1; no clear D. Trimming took off 5 bases at V and 1 base at J, with 11 bases between the two ends. The CDR3 loop spans 14 amino acids. Germline lookup yields CDR1 SEHNR and CDR2 FQNEAQ (reference sequence). This chain's CDR3 is CASSRLGSNTEAFF. The CDR3 DNA reads as TGTGCCAGCAGCCGACTAGGCTCGAACACTGAAGCTTTCTTT.

As for this clonotype: The DNA is left out, because the CDR3 cannot be placed on it with certainty; the CDR3 is given as TCRdb lists it. V usage is TRBV20-1 and J usage is TRBJ2-7; the table names TRBD1, a call not compared with the DNA. From its first to its last residue, the CDR3 has 13 amino acids. Germline CDR1 reads DFQATT; CDR2 reads SNEGSKA (reference sequence). The CDR3 loop reads CSATGQGRAGQYF.

This clonotype was seen more than once but under ten times. Possible read error: a much larger clone is one base away. The V and J genes are TRBV7-2 and TRBJ2-2; no clear D gene. The germline gives CDR1 SGHTA, CDR2 FQGNSA. The CDR3 sequence is 15 residues long. V lost 3 bases and J 9 bases, leaving 17 bases between the germline ends. The DNA of the CDR3 is TGTGCCAGCAGCTTCCGGTCAGTGACCGGCAGGGAGCTGTTTTTT. Translation gives CASSFRSVTGRELFF.

V and J are TRBV29-1 and TRBJ2-3, with 8 bases aligning to TRBD2. J gave up 5 bases and V 6 bases, and 10 bases lay outside the gene matches. The CDR3 covers 14 residues. The germline V gene encodes CDR1 SQVTM and CDR2 ANQGSEA. The CDR3 sequence: CSVASGGGVDTQYF. In DNA form, the CDR3 reads TGCAGCGTGGCCAGCGGGGGAGGAGTAGATACGCAGTATTTT.

This clonotype has ten or more counts. J is TRBJ2-1 and V is TRBV24-1; TRBD2 aligns across 15 bases. Germline-derived CDR1 and CDR2 are KGHDR and SFDVKD. The CDR3 spans 17 residues. The V segment lost 4 bases and the J segment 10 bases; nucleotides outside the gene matches: 10. The CDR3 DNA is TGTGCCACCAGTGAAACCGGGACTAGCGGGAGGAGGGGCGAGCAGTTCTTC. Its translation: CATSETGTSGRRGEQFF.

This clonotype was counted many times. The chain recombines TRBV4-1 with TRBJ2-1; 8 bases fit TRBD2. Trimming removed 1 base from V and 1 base from J; junction bases left unmatched: 6. The CDR3 extends over 17 amino acids. CDR1 MGHRA and CDR2 YSYEKL come from the germline V gene. The CDR3 is CASSQAERERSYNEQFF. As DNA, the CDR3 is TGCGCCAGCAGCCAAGCCGAGCGGGAGAGGTCCTACAATGAGCAGTTCTTC.

The chain is built from TRBV24-1 and TRBJ2-5, with D perhaps TRBD2 (7 bases). CDR1 is KGHDR, CDR2 SFDVKD, per germline. This CDR3 comprises 14 residues. V dropped 3 bases and J dropped 5 bases, with 12 bases sitting between them. CDR3 coding DNA: TGTGCCACCAGTGATCCGGGGGGCGGGGAGACCCAGTACTTC. It specifies CATSDPGGGETQYF.

This clonotype has ten or more counts. This chain connects TRBV20-1 to TRBJ2-5, with TRBD2 matching over 8 bases. The V gene's germline CDR1 is DFQATT and CDR2 SNEGSKA (reference sequence). There are 14 residues in the CDR3. Germline trimming cut 5 bases from V and 5 bases from J; bases unmatched to any gene: 10. The CDR3 nucleotides read TGCAGTGCTGCAAAGCGGGAGTCGGGGGAGACCCAGTACTTC. This codes for CSAAKRESGETQYF.

This chain connects TRBV7-6 to TRBJ1-2; D is possibly TRBD1 (5 bases). There are 13 residues in the CDR3. CDR1 is SGHVS and CDR2 is FNYEAQ in the germline V gene. The V and J ends lost 5 bases and 2 bases respectively, with 9 bases between them. The CDR3 spells CASSAQANYGYTF. The CDR3 nucleotides are TGTGCCAGCAGCGCACAGGCAAACTATGGCTACACCTTC.

This rearrangement joins TRBV6-2 or TRBV6-3 to TRBJ2-5, with 9 bases lining up with TRBD2. Germline values: CDR1 MNHEY, CDR2 SVGEGT. J was trimmed by 5 bases and V by 6 bases; bases with no gene match: 10. The CDR3 is 15 amino acids. The CDR3 DNA reads TGTGCCAGCAGCCACGGACTAGCGATAGTGGAGACCCAGTACTTC. Translating gives CASSHGLAIVETQYF.